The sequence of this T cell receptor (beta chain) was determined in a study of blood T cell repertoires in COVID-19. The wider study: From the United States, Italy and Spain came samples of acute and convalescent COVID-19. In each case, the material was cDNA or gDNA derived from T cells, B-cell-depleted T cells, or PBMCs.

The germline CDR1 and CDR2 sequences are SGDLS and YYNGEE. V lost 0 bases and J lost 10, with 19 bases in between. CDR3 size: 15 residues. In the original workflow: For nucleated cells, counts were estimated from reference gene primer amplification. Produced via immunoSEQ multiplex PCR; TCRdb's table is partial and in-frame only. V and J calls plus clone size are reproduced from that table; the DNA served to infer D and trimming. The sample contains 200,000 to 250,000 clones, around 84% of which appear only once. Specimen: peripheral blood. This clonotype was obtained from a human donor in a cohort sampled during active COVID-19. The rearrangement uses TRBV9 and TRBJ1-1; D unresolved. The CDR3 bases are TGTGCCAGCAGCGTAGATGGTAGCGGGCTTGGGCGAGCTTTCTTT. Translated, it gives CASSVDGSGLGRAFF. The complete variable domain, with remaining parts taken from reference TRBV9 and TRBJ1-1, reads DSGVTQTPKHLITATGQRVTLRCSPRSGDLSVYWYQQSLDQGLQFLIQYYNGEERAKGNILERFSAQQFPDLHSELNLSSLELGDSALYFCASSVDGSGLGRAFFGQGTRLTVV.